This TCR beta chain was sequenced in a study of OX40 agonist ivuxolimab in advanced cancers. Study conclusions and caveats: CD8+ T cells (on average) carried more expanded clones than CD4+ T cells. At 0.1 to 3.0 mg/kg and by week 6, clonal expansion occurred in CD4+ and CD8+ blood T cells.

Produced via immunoSEQ multiplex PCR; TCRdb's table is partial and in-frame only. The sample has 65,000 or so clones; about 91% are singletons. Germline CDR1 is SGHNT and CDR2 is YYREEE (reference sequence). This CDR3 region has 14 residues. Trimming removed 0 bases from V and 6 bases from J; junction bases left unmatched: 3. This clone showed up just a few times. The antigen is unknown. Sample: CD4+ or CD8+ T cells sorted from blood, taken in a trial of the OX40 agonist ivuxolimab. The rearrangement joins TRBV5-4 to TRBJ1-2, with TRBD1 matching 9 bases. The receptor comes from an adult with an advanced solid tumor such as melanoma, head and neck, liver or kidney cancer. CDR3 DNA: TGTGCCAGCAGCTTGGACAGGGGGCTCAATGGCTACACCTTC. Protein: CASSLDRGLNGYTF.